This T cell receptor (beta chain) was sequenced for a study of blood T cell repertoires in COVID-19. The CDR3 sequence is 12 residues long. Germline CDR1 and CDR2: SGHRS and YFSETQ. V was shortened by 7 bases and J by 1 base, with 8 bases between the two germline ends. Profiled with immunoSEQ multiplex PCR; TCRdb holds only in-frame clones, not every one. The sample shows nearly 100,000 clones, roughly 83% of them seen only once. Sequencing was done on a sample of peripheral blood. The sequence was obtained from a woman aged 60 to 75 with acute or convalescent COVID-19. The chain has TRBV5-1 and TRBJ1-1; D is undetermined. CDR3 bases: TGCGCCAGCGCCGGGGAGAACACTGAAGCTTTCTTT. Protein product: CASAGENTEAFF.